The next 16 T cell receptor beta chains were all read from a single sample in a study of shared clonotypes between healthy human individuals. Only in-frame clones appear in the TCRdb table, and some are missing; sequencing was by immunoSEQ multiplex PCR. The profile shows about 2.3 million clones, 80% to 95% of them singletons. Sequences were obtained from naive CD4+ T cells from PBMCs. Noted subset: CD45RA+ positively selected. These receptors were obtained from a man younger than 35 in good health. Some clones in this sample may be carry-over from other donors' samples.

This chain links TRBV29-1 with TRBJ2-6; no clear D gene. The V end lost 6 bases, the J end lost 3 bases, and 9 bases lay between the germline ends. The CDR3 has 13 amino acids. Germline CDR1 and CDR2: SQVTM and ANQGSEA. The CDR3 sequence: CSVAHYGANVLTF. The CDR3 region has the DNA TGCAGCGTGGCACACTATGGGGCCAACGTCCTGACTTTC.

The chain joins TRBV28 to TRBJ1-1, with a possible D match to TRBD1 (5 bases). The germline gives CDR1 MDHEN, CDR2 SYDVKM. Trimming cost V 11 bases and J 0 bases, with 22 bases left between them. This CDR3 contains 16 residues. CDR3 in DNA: TGTGCCGGGGGAGGCGGGGCAGGCCCGATGAACACTGAAGCTTTCTTT. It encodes CAGGGGAGPMNTEAFF. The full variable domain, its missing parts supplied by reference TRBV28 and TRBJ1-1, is DVKVTQSSRYLVKRTGEKVFLECVQDMDHENMFWYRQDPGLGLRLIYFSYDVKMKEKGDIPEGYSVSREKKERFSLILESASTNQTSMYLCAGGGGAGPMNTEAFFGQGTRLTVV.

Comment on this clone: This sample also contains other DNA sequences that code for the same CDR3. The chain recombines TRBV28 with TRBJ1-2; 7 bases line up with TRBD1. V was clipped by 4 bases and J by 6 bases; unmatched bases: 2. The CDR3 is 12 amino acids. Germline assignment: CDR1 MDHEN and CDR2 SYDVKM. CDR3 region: CASSSGQNGYTF. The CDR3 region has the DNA TGTGCCAGCAGTTCGGGACAGAATGGCTACACCTTC.

The CDR3 spells CASSLLPLSGTFDQPQHF. For the CDR3, the DNA is TGTGCCAGCTCACTTTTACCGCTTTCCGGGACATTCGATCAGCCCCAGCATTTT. This sequence joins TRBV18 and TRBJ1-5, with D possibly TRBD1 on 6 matching bases. The V gene lost 4 bases and the J gene lost 5 bases, with 24 bases spanning the gap. There are 18 residues in the CDR3. The germline CDR1 and CDR2 sequences are KGHSH and LQKENI.

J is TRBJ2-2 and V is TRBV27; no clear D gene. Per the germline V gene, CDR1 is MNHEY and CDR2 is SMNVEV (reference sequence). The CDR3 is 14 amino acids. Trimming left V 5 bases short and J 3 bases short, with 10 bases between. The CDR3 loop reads CASSPRRYTGELFF. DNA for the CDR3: TGTGCCAGCAGTCCTAGGCGGTACACCGGGGAGCTGTTTTTT.

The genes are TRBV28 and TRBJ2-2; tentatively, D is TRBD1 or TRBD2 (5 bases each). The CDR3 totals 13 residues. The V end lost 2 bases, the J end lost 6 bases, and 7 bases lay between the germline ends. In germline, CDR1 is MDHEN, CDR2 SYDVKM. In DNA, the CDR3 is TGTGCCAGCAGTTTAATGGGGGCCGGGGAGCTGTTTTTT. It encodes CASSLMGAGELFF. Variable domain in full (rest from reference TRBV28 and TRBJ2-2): DVKVTQSSRYLVKRTGEKVFLECVQDMDHENMFWYRQDPGLGLRLIYFSYDVKMKEKGDIPEGYSVSREKKERFSLILESASTNQTSMYLCASSLMGAGELFFGEGSRLTVL.

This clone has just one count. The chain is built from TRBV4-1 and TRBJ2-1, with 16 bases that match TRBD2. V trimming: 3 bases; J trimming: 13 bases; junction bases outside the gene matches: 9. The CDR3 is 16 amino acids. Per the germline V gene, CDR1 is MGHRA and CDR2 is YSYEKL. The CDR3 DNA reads TGCGCCAGCAGCCAGACCGGGACTAGCGGGAGGGAGTCCCAGTTCTTC. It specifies CASSQTGTSGRESQFF.

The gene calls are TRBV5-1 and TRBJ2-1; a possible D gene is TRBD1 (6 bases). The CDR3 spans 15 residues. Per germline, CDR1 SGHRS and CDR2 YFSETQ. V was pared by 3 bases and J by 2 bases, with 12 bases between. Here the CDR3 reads CASSSGEGPYNEQFF. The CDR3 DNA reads TGCGCCAGCAGCTCAGGGGAAGGGCCCTACAATGAGCAGTTCTTC.

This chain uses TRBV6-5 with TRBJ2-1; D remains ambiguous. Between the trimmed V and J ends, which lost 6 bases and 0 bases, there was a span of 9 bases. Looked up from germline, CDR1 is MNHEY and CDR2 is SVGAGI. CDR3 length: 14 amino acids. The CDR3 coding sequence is TGTGCCAGCAGCCAAGTCCGCTCCTACAATGAGCAGTTCTTC. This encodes CASSQVRSYNEQFF.

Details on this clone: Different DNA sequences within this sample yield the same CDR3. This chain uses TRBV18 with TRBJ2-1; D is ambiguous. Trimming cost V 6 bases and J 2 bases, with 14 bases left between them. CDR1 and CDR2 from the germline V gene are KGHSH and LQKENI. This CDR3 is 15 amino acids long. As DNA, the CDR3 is TGTGCCAGCTCCCCCCAAGGAGCTGCCTACAATGAGCAGTTCTTC. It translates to CASSPQGAAYNEQFF.

The DNA for the CDR3 is TGCAGCGTGGGGGGAGATCTAGATACGCAGTATTTT. This gives the protein CSVGGDLDTQYF. V gene TRBV29-1 combines with J gene TRBJ2-3, with D possibly being TRBD2 (6 bases). The CDR3 is 12 amino acids. The germline V gene encodes CDR1 SQVTM and CDR2 ANQGSEA. The V gene lost 6 bases and the J gene lost 5 bases, with 12 bases spanning the gap.

The CDR3 DNA sequence: TGTGCCAGCAGCACCACAGGGGTGGGTGAAGCTTTCTTT. It is translated as CASSTTGVGEAFF. The J gene is TRBJ1-1, the V gene TRBV7-9, with 7 bases lining up with TRBD1. The CDR3 is 13 amino acids. The junction had 7 bases not matched to a gene; V was cut back by 5 bases and J by 7 bases. The germline CDR1 and CDR2 sequences are SEHNR and FQNEAQ (reference sequence).

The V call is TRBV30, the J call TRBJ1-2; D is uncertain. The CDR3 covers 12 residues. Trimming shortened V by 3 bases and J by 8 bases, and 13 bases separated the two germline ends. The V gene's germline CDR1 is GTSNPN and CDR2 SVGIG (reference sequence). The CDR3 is CAWRGGWRGYTF. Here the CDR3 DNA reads TGTGCCTGGAGGGGCGGCTGGCGGGGCTACACCTTC.

The CDR3 sequence is CASRLAGGGETQYF. The CDR3 DNA sequence: TGTGCCAGCCGACTAGCGGGAGGCGGGGAGACCCAGTACTTC. The chain uses TRBV5-6 and TRBJ2-5; 13 nucleotides agree with TRBD2. Trimming cost V 7 bases and J 5 bases; bases outside gene matches: 5. Per germline, CDR1 SGHDT and CDR2 YYEEEE. The CDR3 sequence is 14 residues long.

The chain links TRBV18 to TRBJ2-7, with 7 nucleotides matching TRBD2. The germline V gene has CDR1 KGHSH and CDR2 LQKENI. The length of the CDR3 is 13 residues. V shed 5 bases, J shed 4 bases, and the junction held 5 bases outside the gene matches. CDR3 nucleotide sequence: TGTGCCAGCTCAGAGCGGGGCTGGTACGAGCAGTACTTC. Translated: CASSERGWYEQYF.

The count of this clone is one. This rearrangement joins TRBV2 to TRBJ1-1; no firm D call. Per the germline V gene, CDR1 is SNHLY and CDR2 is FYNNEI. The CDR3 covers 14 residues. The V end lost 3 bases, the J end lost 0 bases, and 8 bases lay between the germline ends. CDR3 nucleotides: TGTGCCAGCAGTGAGGACGCAGTGAACACTGAAGCTTTCTTT. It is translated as CASSEDAVNTEAFF.